This T cell receptor beta chain was retrieved from a study of immune aging and cytomegalovirus after organ transplant (dated by TCRdb to the early 2020s). With regard to the full study: Every transplant recipient was given three-drug immunosuppression consisting of prednisone, tacrolimus, and mycophenolate. Beyond this particular receptor, the publication reports: Because CD57 was not measured in the sequencing data, a conservative gene-based aging definition was used instead. Large clones contained a higher proportion of TEMRA cells, and the seven largest clones (just over 1,900 cells) acquired aged and TEMRA cells while losing TCM cells. Following viremia, cells with an aged phenotype rose post-transplant no matter the clone size, with the increase showing up earlier in large clones (days 200-264) than in small clones.

The protocol used for the library was single-cell sequencing. Sequenced using an Illumina NovaSeq 6000. The BD Rhapsody Targeted mRNA and AbSeq Reagent Kit, in a microwell format, was used for cell capture and library preparation. Libraries covered TCR, sample tags, AbSeq, and targeted mRNA from the Human T-Cell Expression Panel plus custom TOX and TOX2 primers. An Illumina NovaSeq was used to sequence the libraries. The authors' analysis ran thus. The analysis covered about 9,800 cells in total, of which roughly 7,000 were CD8 T cells and approximately 4,500 were CD8 T cells with an identifiable TCR CDR3. Raw data were processed with the BD Rhapsody Targeted Analysis Pipeline with V(D)J processing on the Seven Bridges Genomics platform. SeqGeq 1.6.0 was used for quality control, Sample Tag demultiplexing with Lex-BDSMK, clone identification with VDJ Explorer, and Seurat clustering. Clones making up <1% of CD8 T cells were classified as non-expanded, and clones making up >2.5% of the sample were classified as clonal expansions. TCRdb itself trimmed the public reads at Q25 with fastp, ran MiXCR and retained productive beta chains. One record per CDR3 amino acid sequence lists the most common genes and DNA. The V and J calls and clone size come from TCRdb's table, not from the authors' own analysis. The sample contains about 21,000 distinct CDR3 sequences, more than 35% of them found a single time. Together, the top ten hold 20% to 30% of the sample.

The CDR3 goes from the cysteine to the phenylalanine over 14 residues. The read is trimmed to its CDR3 DNA, 42 bases read in frame from base 1. The germline V and J ends show losses of 7 bases and 8 bases respectively, and no gene match explains 11 bases of the junction. In regard to this clonotype: Its antigen target is currently unknown. The record has no base qualities; no much larger clone is one base away.

The sample's time point label is to be understood as: five sample-tagged time points from pre-transplant (day -1) to day 368 post-transplant, pooled. Thawed PBMC were stimulated for roughly twelve hours with a CMV IE-1 overlapping peptide library without transport inhibitors. Thawed cells were rested overnight and then stimulated in R10 medium with CD28/CD49d costimulation. The IE-1 peptide library was made up of 15-amino-acid peptides, each overlapping by 11 amino acids. Each time point was barcoded with BD Single-Cell Multiplexing Kit Sample Tags, pooled, and stained with oligo-conjugated anti-CD45RA plus sorting antibodies. A BD FACSAria III was used to sort CMV-responsive CD8+CD137+ and CD4+CD154+ T cells at 4-way purity. Blood samples were drawn into EDTA vacutainers and processed by Ficoll gradient within 1-24 hours.

Sequenced material: CMV peptide-activated CD4+ and CD8+ T cells sorted from blood, taken at five time points, pooled. The cell subset or site label for this specimen denotes: sorted CD8+CD137+ and CD4+CD154+ T cells after about 12 h CMV IE-1 peptide stimulation. The sequence was collected from a female donor who had a heart transplant and CMV viremia. The V gene is TRBV12-3 or TRBV12-4 and the J gene is TRBJ1-2, with 9 junctional bases fitting TRBD1. This receptor carries the CDR3 CASTRTGESAGYTF. DNA sequence: TGTGCCAGCACTCGGACAGGGGAGTCTGCCGGCTACACCTTC.